Listed here are 4 T cell receptor beta chains from one sample, sequenced in a study of CD8 T cells in ankylosing spondylitis. TCRdb used MiXCR to reprocess the 5' RACE reads, holding one entry per CDR3 protein. The table shows roughly 150,000 distinct CDR3 sequences, with under 35% occurring only once. Sequencing used synovial fluid, either unsorted or a sorted T cell fraction (not recorded which). The receptors were gathered from a male donor with ankylosing spondylitis.

This clonotype was detected ten times or more. The J gene is TRBJ2-1, the V gene TRBV20-1; possibly TRBD1 for D (6 bases). This CDR3 comprises 15 residues. Trimming shortened V by 5 bases and J by 2 bases, and 16 bases separated the two germline ends. CDR1 and CDR2 (germline): DFQATT, SNEGSKA (reference sequence). Here the CDR3 DNA reads TGCAGTGCTTTACTCAACAGGGAGCCCTACAATGAGCAGTTCTTC. This codes for CSALLNREPYNEQFF.

The rearrangement links TRBV25-1 to TRBJ1-6; the D gene is possibly TRBD1 (6 bases). Germline V lookup: CDR1 MGHDK, CDR2 SYGVNS. This CDR3 is 14 amino acids long. Trimming pared 4 bases from V and 7 bases from J, leaving 11 bases between. The chain's CDR3 is CASSAGGGNSPLHF. The CDR3 DNA follows: TGTGCCAGCAGTGCTGGAGGGGGGAATTCACCCCTCCACTTT. Using reference TRBV25-1 and TRBJ1-6 for the parts outside the CDR3, the full variable domain is EADIYQTPRYLVIGTGKKITLECSQTMGHDKMYWYQQDPGMELHLIHYSYGVNSTEKGDLSSESTVSRIRTEHFPLTLESARPSHTSQYLCASSAGGGNSPLHFGNGTRLTVT.

This sequence joins TRBV10-3 and TRBJ2-2; 7 bases line up with TRBD2. The CDR3 is 13 residues long. Germline V gene lookup returns CDR1 ENHRY and CDR2 SYGVKD. The V gene end was trimmed by 9 bases and the J gene end by 1 base; junction bases not matched to a gene: 2. The CDR3 reads CAIQRENTGELFF. The DNA for the CDR3 is TGTGCCATTCAGCGGGAGAACACCGGGGAGCTGTTTTTT.

This clonotype has just one count. The chain combines TRBV24-1 with TRBJ2-1, with 8 bases that match TRBD2. CDR1 is KGHDR, CDR2 SFDVKD, per germline. The J segment lost 4 bases and the V segment lost 6 bases, leaving 7 bases of the junction unmatched. The CDR3 sequence is 15 residues long. The CDR3 region has the DNA TGTGCCACCAGTCCGGGAGGGGGGCTATACAATGAGCAGTTCTTC. It codes for CATSPGGGLYNEQFF.